These 25 T cell receptor beta chains share one sample of origin, sequenced in a study of blood T cells in healthy people across ages. Combining a sample-barcoded 5' primer with a J-beta primer mix, a second PCR ran for 7 to 11 cycles. TCRdb used MiXCR to reprocess the 5' RACE reads, holding one entry per CDR3 protein. The data contain roughly 1.7 million distinct CDR3 sequences, about 31% of them singletons. The material sequenced was blood. The receptors here all came from a woman aged 25 to 39 in good health.

The genes are TRBV6-5 and TRBJ2-2; possibly TRBD2 for D (6 bases). Germline CDR1 and CDR2: MNHEY and SVGAGI. CDR3 length: 15 residues. Trimming left V 7 bases short and J 6 bases short, with 18 bases between. This chain's CDR3 is CASKAGVLLSGELFF. CDR3 nucleotide sequence: TGTGCCAGCAAAGCGGGTGTCCTCCTCTCCGGGGAGCTGTTTTTT.

This clonotype is a singleton in its sample. V gene TRBV20-1 combines with J gene TRBJ2-3, with TRBD1 matching over 8 bases. This CDR3 comprises 15 residues. CDR1 and CDR2 from the germline V gene are DFQATT and SNEGSKA (reference sequence). V lost 6 bases and J lost 4; bases outside the gene matches: 12. This chain's CDR3 is CSATLTGGSPDTQYF. The CDR3 nucleotides are TGCAGTGCCACCCTCACAGGGGGGAGCCCAGATACGCAGTATTTT.

This clonotype showed up many times. The chain carries TRBV7-9 and TRBJ2-5; maybe TRBD1 (6 bases). V was shortened by 2 bases and J by 4 bases, with 8 bases between the two germline ends. Germline V lookup: CDR1 SEHNR, CDR2 FQNEAQ (reference sequence). This CDR3 has 13 amino acids. CDR3 sequence: CASSLTTGETQYF. The CDR3 DNA reads TGTGCCAGCAGCTTAACGACAGGAGAGACCCAGTACTTC.

V is TRBV30 and J is TRBJ1-2; D unclear. Germline V gene lookup returns CDR1 GTSNPN and CDR2 SVGIG (reference sequence). Trimming pared 0 bases from V and 4 bases from J, leaving 15 bases between. The CDR3 is 15 residues long. The CDR3 here is CAWSVLISGVYGYTF. The CDR3 bases are TGTGCCTGGAGTGTATTAATTTCGGGAGTCTATGGCTACACCTTC.

Regarding this clonotype: Germline and junction disagree at one end, which may indicate a read error. The chain links TRBV20-1 to TRBJ2-1, with TRBD2 identical over 13 bases. The CDR3 sequence is 17 residues long. Germline values: CDR1 DFQATT, CDR2 SNEGSKA (reference sequence). This chain's CDR3 is CGARAPRTSGSSDEQFF. The CDR3 bases are TGCGGTGCTAGGGCCCCTCGGACTAGCGGGAGTTCGGATGAGCAGTTCTTC.

V is TRBV27 and J is TRBJ2-7; 10 bases line up with TRBD2. The J call may be mistaken, given a closer DNA end match to TRBJ2-5. The CDR3 extends over 14 amino acids. The germline V gene encodes CDR1 MNHEY and CDR2 SMNVEV (reference sequence). The CDR3 loop reads CASSQREGSKTQYF. The CDR3 DNA reads TGTGCCAGCAGCCAGCGGGAGGGAAGCAAGACCCAGTACTTC.

The sample holds a few counts of this clonotype. Germline and junction disagree at one end, which may indicate a read error. The V gene is TRBV5-1, the J gene TRBJ1-4, with 9 bases fitting TRBD1. The CDR3 length is 15 residues. The germline gives CDR1 SGHRS, CDR2 YFSETQ. In DNA, the CDR3 is TGCACCAGCAGCGGGACAGGGTTTGTCGGAGAAAAACTGTTTTTT. Translated, it gives CTSSGTGFVGEKLFF.

The rearrangement links TRBV25-1 to TRBJ2-7; no definite D call. V was pared by 3 bases and J by 2 bases, with 17 bases between. CDR1 and CDR2 (germline): MGHDK, SYGVNS. The CDR3 has 16 amino acids. The CDR3 protein is CASSDVGTEGTYEQYF. CDR3 coding DNA: TGTGCCAGCAGTGACGTGGGAACCGAAGGGACCTACGAGCAGTACTTC.

At least ten counts were recorded for this clonotype. The J gene is TRBJ2-3, the V gene TRBV29-1; D uncertain. The CDR3 is 13 amino acids. The V and J ends lost 7 bases and 5 bases respectively, with 16 bases between them. CDR1 is SQVTM, CDR2 ANQGSEA, per germline. The CDR3 spells CSAGLSKGDTQYF. DNA of the CDR3: TGCAGCGCTGGCCTGTCTAAGGGAGATACGCAGTATTTT.

V and J are TRBV7-9 and TRBJ1-1; D remains unclear. From germline, CDR1 is SEHNR and CDR2 FQNEAQ (reference sequence). This CDR3 contains 13 residues. Trimming shortened V by 4 bases and J by 8 bases, and 14 bases separated the two germline ends. The CDR3 sequence: CASSSLDFGEAFF. CDR3 DNA sequence: TGTGCCAGCAGCTCCCTCGATTTCGGGGAAGCTTTCTTT. Full variable domain (remainder filled in from reference TRBV7-9 and TRBJ1-1): DTGVSQNPRHKITKRGQNVTFRCDPISEHNRLYWYRQTLGQGPEFLTYFQNEAQLEKSRLLSDRFSAERPKGSFSTLEIQRTEQGDSAMYLCASSSLDFGEAFFGQGTRLTVV.

This chain uses TRBV2 with TRBJ2-1; 11 positions match TRBD1. Germline V gene lookup returns CDR1 SNHLY and CDR2 FYNNEI. The CDR3 has 14 amino acids. V gave up 7 bases and J gave up 7 bases; unmatched junction bases: 6. The CDR3 loop is CASTGTGGLNEQFF. DNA of the CDR3: TGTGCCAGCACCGGGACAGGGGGATTGAATGAGCAGTTCTTC.

The rearrangement uses TRBV20-1 and TRBJ1-2; TRBD1 aligns across 8 bases. Germline V gene lookup returns CDR1 DFQATT and CDR2 SNEGSKA (reference sequence). The CDR3 extends over 13 amino acids. After removal of 3 bases from V and 6 bases from J, the junction contained 6 bases not matched to a gene. CDR3 DNA: TGCAGTGCTAGGTTGACAGGGGCGGATGGCTACACCTTC. This encodes CSARLTGADGYTF.

The rearrangement uses TRBV7-9 and TRBJ2-1, with 8 bases matching TRBD2. The V segment lost 5 bases and the J segment 4 bases; nucleotides outside the gene matches: 7. This CDR3 contains 15 residues. From germline, CDR1 is SEHNR and CDR2 FQNEAQ (reference sequence). The CDR3 DNA reads as TGTGCCAGCAGCAATAGCGGGACCCTTTACAATGAGCAGTTCTTC. This sequence encodes CASSNSGTLYNEQFF.

The rearrangement links TRBV3-1 to TRBJ1-4; perhaps TRBD1 as D (6 bases). Trimming stripped 4 bases from V and 3 bases from J, with 15 bases between. CDR1 is LGHDT, CDR2 YNNKEL, per germline (reference sequence). CDR3 length: 16 amino acids. CDR3 sequence reads: CASSRLQGSPNEKLFF. The CDR3 DNA follows: TGTGCCAGCAGCCGCTTACAGGGATCACCTAATGAAAAACTGTTTTTT.

This chain uses TRBV27 with TRBJ2-5; tentatively, D is TRBD2 (6 bases). The CDR3 consists of 16 residues. Per the germline V gene, CDR1 is MNHEY and CDR2 is SMNVEV (reference sequence). V lost 1 base and J 2 bases, leaving 14 bases between the germline ends. CDR3 coding DNA: TGTGCCAGCAGTTTATATTTCAGGGCGGGACAAGAGACCCAGTACTTC. Translation gives CASSLYFRAGQETQYF.

This clonotype was found many times. This rearrangement joins TRBV5-1 to TRBJ2-4, with TRBD2 matching over 8 bases. Germline CDR1 is SGHRS and CDR2 is YFSETQ. CDR3 length: 14 residues. V shed 4 bases and J 7 bases; nucleotides not matched to a gene: 7. The CDR3 region is CASSQGLEGNIQYF. The CDR3 coding sequence is TGCGCCAGCAGCCAGGGACTAGAAGGCAACATTCAGTACTTC.

The chain carries TRBV20-1 and TRBJ2-5; no definite D call. Germline CDR1 and CDR2: DFQATT and SNEGSKA (reference sequence). The CDR3 spans 11 residues. Trimming removed 6 bases at V and 5 bases at J, with 10 bases between. The CDR3 bases are TGCAGTGCCGAGGACCGCGAGACCCAGTACTTC. Residues: CSAEDRETQYF.

This clonotype was picked up a small number of times. V is TRBV5-1 and J is TRBJ2-5; 8 bases fit TRBD2. CDR3 length equals 14 residues. Per germline, CDR1 SGHRS and CDR2 YFSETQ. The J segment lost 7 bases and the V segment lost 7 bases, leaving 12 bases of the junction unmatched. CDR3 protein: CASGPGGAEGTQYF. CDR3 nucleotide sequence: TGCGCCAGCGGGCCCGGGGGGGCAGAAGGGACCCAGTACTTC.

This clonotype was seen a handful of times. The V gene is TRBV28, the J gene TRBJ1-1; 9 nucleotides agree with TRBD1. The CDR3 extends over 17 amino acids. Germline V gives CDR1 MDHEN, CDR2 SYDVKM. Germline trimming cut 1 base from V and 3 bases from J; bases unmatched to any gene: 9. CDR3: CASSLFRWGQGDTEAFF. The CDR3, as DNA: TGTGCCAGCAGTTTATTTCGCTGGGGACAGGGCGACACTGAAGCTTTCTTT.

This clonotype was observed at least ten times. The chain is built from TRBV4-1 and TRBJ2-3; D not certain. Germline V gene data show CDR1 as MGHRA and CDR2 as YSYEKL. The V end lost 0 bases, the J end lost 2 bases, and 3 bases lay between the germline ends. This CDR3 region has 13 residues. The CDR3 region is CASSQDNTDTQYF. The CDR3 DNA reads as TGCGCCAGCAGCCAAGATAACACAGATACGCAGTATTTT.

This clonotype was detected ten times or more. This rearrangement joins TRBV7-2 to TRBJ2-7; 7 bases agree with TRBD2. The CDR3 spans 14 residues. CDR1 is SGHTA and CDR2 is FQGNSA in the germline V gene. The V and J ends lost 5 bases and 2 bases, in that order; junction bases with no gene match: 6. In DNA, the CDR3 is TGTGCCAGCAGCCCAGGACTAGGGGCCTACGAGCAGTACTTC. Encoded protein: CASSPGLGAYEQYF.

This chain links TRBV28 with TRBJ2-3; 7 bases agree with TRBD1. The V and J ends lost 7 bases and 7 bases, in that order; junction bases with no gene match: 11. CDR1 is MDHEN, CDR2 SYDVKM, per germline. The CDR3 has 14 residues. The CDR3 loop is CASTPGQRTNTQYF. CDR3 nucleotide sequence: TGTGCCAGCACCCCGGGACAGCGTACCAATACGCAGTATTTT.

This clonotype is a singleton in its sample. V and J are TRBV7-2 and TRBJ2-2; no clear D gene. V lost 1 base and J 8 bases, leaving 14 bases between the germline ends. Germline assignment: CDR1 SGHTA and CDR2 FQGNSA. The CDR3 consists of 15 residues. The CDR3 region is CASSLGGVTGGELFF. Written as DNA, the CDR3 is TGTGCCAGCAGCTTAGGTGGCGTTACTGGAGGGGAGCTGTTTTTT.

On this clonotype itself: The junction shows a germline mismatch at one end, possibly a read error. This rearrangement joins TRBV24-1 to TRBJ2-3; D not resolved. The germline CDR1 and CDR2 sequences are KGHDR and SFDVKD. This CDR3 comprises 14 residues. CDR3 sequence reads: CATRDYLTRDTQYF. The CDR3 DNA reads as TGTGCCACCAGGGATTACCTAACTCGAGATACGCAGTATTTT.

The chain carries TRBV11-1 and TRBJ2-5, with D perhaps given as TRBD1 or TRBD2 (6 bases each). Germline assignment: CDR1 SGHAT and CDR2 FQDESV (reference sequence). The ends were cut back, 5 bases at V and 1 base at J, with 17 bases in the middle. The CDR3 sequence is 16 residues long. In nucleotides, the CDR3 is TGTGCCAGCAGCCTCGGGGGCCGAGGGACCCAAGAGACCCAGTACTTC. This translates into CASSLGGRGTQETQYF.